The clone carrying this TCR beta chain appeared a few times. Its target is not known. Specified time point: blood at routine non-recurrence follow-up after resection. Every TCR cDNA molecule bore a unique molecular identifier. MiXCR was run by TCRdb on the 5' RACE reads, yielding one entry per CDR3 protein. Here the sample spans around 100,000 distinct CDR3 sequences, under 14% being singletons. Germline assignment: CDR1 MNHNS and CDR2 SASEGT. CDR3 length equals 15 residues. V dropped 5 bases and J dropped 4 bases, with 15 bases sitting between them. The data were obtained in a study of spatial heterogeneity in lung cancer. About the research overall: Unique TCR and UMI combinations averaged more than ten appearances each in raw reads. Overall study results and limits: Ubiquitous expanded tumor TCRs were seen in blood more at resection than at follow-up.

This chain joins TRBV6-1 and TRBJ2-1; D is possibly TRBD1 (6 bases). The receptor was derived from a female donor with early-stage non-small cell lung cancer. Source: PBMCs, taken at follow-up. The CDR3 is CASSIGQLWYNEQFF. Here the CDR3 DNA reads TGTGCCAGCAGTATAGGACAGTTGTGGTACAATGAGCAGTTCTTC.